This is a list of T cell receptor beta chains from one sample in a study of cytomegalovirus exposure and HLA in healthy donors. Clones were read by immunoSEQ multiplex PCR, and TCRdb kept only the in-frame ones, dropping some. The sample records roughly 120,000 clones, just under 90% being singletons. Input material: PBMCs. The receptors were sampled from a man in his thirties or forties in good health and CMV-seronegative. Both conserved end residues are part of each CDR3. Each record gives: clone size, J gene, V gene, CDR3 protein. Not all rows give a size; the values are once, few, many and, for expanded clones, a class.

few TRBJ2-7 TRBV4-2 CASSQDFQDSYEQYF
- TRBJ2-5 TRBV27 CASSLAPWGLRETQYF
- TRBJ1-2 TRBV18 CASSPSGQGGRGYTF
- TRBJ1-5 TRBV5-1 CASTQSIGDQPQHF
- TRBJ2-7 TRBV9 CASSGSSYEQYF
- TRBJ1-5 TRBV5-5 CASSFTLTTDQPQHF
- TRBJ1-2 TRBV5-4 CAITLGGRYGYTF
- TRBJ2-1 TRBV6-5 CASSYSRTGTSNEQFF
- TRBJ2-1 TRBV6-6 CASSYPSVRYNEQFF
- TRBJ1-4 TRBV4-1 CASSQDPGGEKLFF
- TRBJ1-1 TRBV10-2 CASSDLGQGMNTEAFF
- TRBJ2-7 TRBV7-2 CASSLGTGSNYEQYF
- TRBJ2-2 TRBV2 CASSPDSHITGELFF
once TRBJ2-1 TRBV5-1 CASSLAQGGHEQFF
- TRBJ1-1 TRBV5-1 CASSLAVGNTEAFF
- TRBJ2-5 TRBV6-5 CASSYRGTSVQETQYF
- TRBJ2-2 TRBV13 CASSSTGTGKTGELFF
- TRBJ1-2 TRBV7-8 CASSLGGQGAQGYTF
- TRBJ1-5 TRBV7-8 CASSFWGGETYSNQPQHF
- TRBJ2-1 TRBV4-3 CASRLAAASSYNEQFF
once TRBJ2-3 TRBV5-4 CASSSTLWVRRTDTQYF
- TRBJ2-1 TRBV11-3 CASSPSGGVGHEQFF
once TRBJ2-3 TRBV6-5 CASSYSRGFSDTQYF
- TRBJ1-2 TRBV19 CASSIRDRGYTF
- TRBJ2-3 TRBV2 CASRDQGAMPDTQYF
- TRBJ1-1 TRBV19 CASSDRVQTEAFF
- TRBJ2-7 TRBV6-6 CASSKVGQGIYEQYF
- TRBJ1-2 TRBV9 CASSNVGTGRGYGYTF
once TRBJ1-2 TRBV5-1 CASSLGQDYYGYTF
once TRBJ2-5 TRBV11-2 CASSYGQETQYF
once TRBJ1-2 TRBV5-1 CASSEGQLYGYTF
- TRBJ1-1 TRBV21-1 CASSSRSGLAVANTEAFF
- TRBJ1-2 TRBV10-3 CAISEGGASNYGYTF
- TRBJ2-1 TRBV5-1 CASSLDSTGPLGMEQFF
- TRBJ2-1 TRBV28 CASSTESSSYNEQFF
- TRBJ1-4 TRBV19 CASSADRVTNEKLFF
- TRBJ1-1 TRBV6-5 CASSYGAGTGTEAFF
- TRBJ1-1 TRBV10-3 CAISESVVGAFF
- TRBJ2-7 TRBV13 CASSLGPLEQYF
- TRBJ2-7 TRBV19 CASSPLTGTGSYEQYF
- TRBJ1-2 TRBV5-1 CASSLVPDGGSGYTF
few TRBJ1-5 TRBV4-2 CASSQGGTEVGQPQHF
- TRBJ1-1 TRBV25-1 CASSVFQGSEAFF
- TRBJ1-1 TRBV2 CASKGTGGTEAFF
- TRBJ1-2 TRBV4-1 CASSPQTGRGYGYTF
- TRBJ1-2 TRBV19 CASSTGYGQGSYGYTF
- TRBJ2-1 TRBV5-1 CATRSGNTDEQFF
once TRBJ2-7 TRBV5-6 CASSGGGPSYEQYF
- TRBJ2-7 TRBV19 CASSPPGYEQYF
- TRBJ1-1 TRBV5-1 CASSPQGDPYTEAFF
- TRBJ2-1 TRBV5-1 CASSAGLLYNEQFF
- TRBJ2-7 TRBV4-1 CASSPGQASYEQYF
- TRBJ2-3 TRBV7-9 CASTEGAGGTDTQYF
- TRBJ1-6 TRBV4-3 CASSQGSDGRSPLHF